This is a list of T cell receptor beta chains from one sample in a study of blood T cell repertoires in COVID-19. Libraries were prepared by immunoSEQ multiplex PCR; TCRdb keeps only in-frame clonotypes and omits some of them. This repertoire shows over 150,000 clones, around 81% found once; its top ten account for approximately 11%. The sample taken for sequencing was peripheral blood. These receptors were obtained from a man in his 70s with active or convalescent COVID-19. Both conserved end residues are part of each CDR3. Each record gives: V gene, CDR3 length, clone size, J gene, D gene, CDR3 protein, CDR3 DNA. A D gene is named only where the DNA matches it firmly. Not every row has a clone size; where given, it reads once, few, many or a size class.

TRBV28	14	few	TRBJ2-3	.	CASSLFVNTDTQYF	TGTGCCAGCAGTTTATTTGTCAACACAGATACGCAGTATTTT
TRBV18	18	.	TRBJ1-5	TRBD1	CASSPSRDRDKGDQPQHF	TGTGCCAGCTCACCAAGTCGGGACAGGGACAAGGGCGATCAGCCCCAGCATTTT
TRBV7-2	15	.	TRBJ1-4	TRBD1	CASSLGQGSGEKLFF	TGTGCCAGCAGCCTGGGACAGGGGTCGGGTGAAAAACTGTTTTTT
TRBV19	15	.	TRBJ1-1	.	CASSIDRRGLAEAFF	TGTGCCAGTAGTATAGATCGTCGGGGACTGGCTGAAGCTTTCTTT
TRBV15	16	.	TRBJ2-3	TRBD1	CATSRVPGQGLNTQYF	TGTGCCACCAGCAGGGTCCCGGGACAGGGGCTTAATACGCAGTATTTT
TRBV28	16	.	TRBJ1-5	.	CASSPPRYRRWQPQHF	TGTGCCAGCAGCCCTCCACGGTATCGCAGGTGGCAGCCCCAGCATTTT
TRBV21-1	13	.	TRBJ2-3	.	CASNRGRTDTQYF	TGTGCCAGCAACAGGGGTCGGACAGATACGCAGTATTTT
TRBV29-1	12	.	TRBJ1-2	.	CSVESGPYGYTF	TGCAGCGTTGAGTCAGGTCCCTATGGCTACACCTTC
TRBV7-8	16	.	TRBJ1-2	TRBD1	CASSLEGTGPNYGYTF	TGTGCCAGCAGCTTAGAGGGGACAGGGCCTAACTATGGCTACACCTTC
TRBV7-8	15	.	TRBJ2-7	TRBD1	CASSFGQGAPYEQYF	TGTGCCAGCAGCTTTGGGCAGGGGGCCCCCTACGAGCAGTACTTC
TRBV28	15	.	TRBJ1-1	TRBD1	CASSLAGTGAGEAFF	TGTGCCAGCAGTTTGGCCGGGACAGGGGCGGGTGAAGCTTTCTTT
TRBV14	17	.	TRBJ2-1	.	CASSQGQGVRTYNEQFF	TGTGCCAGCAGCCAAGGGCAGGGTGTGAGGACCTACAATGAGCAGTTCTTC
TRBV5-4	15	.	TRBJ2-1	TRBD2	CASSLDRTSYDEQFF	TGTGCCAGCAGCTTGGATAGGACTAGCTACGATGAGCAGTTCTTC
TRBV24-1	15	.	TRBJ2-5	TRBD2	CATSDGTGLAALQYF	TGTGCCACCAGTGATGGAACGGGACTAGCGGCTCTCCAGTACTTC
TRBV19	13	.	TRBJ1-4	.	CASSIVEGNKLFF	TGTGCCAGTAGTATCGTGGAGGGGAATAAACTGTTTTTT
TRBV11-3	15	.	TRBJ2-3	.	CASSSLAGVTDTQYF	TGTGCCAGCAGCTCACTAGCAGGAGTTACAGATACGCAGTATTTT
TRBV19	15	.	TRBJ2-3	.	CASSISARAPDTQYF	TGTGCCAGTAGTATTTCGGCCAGGGCCCCAGATACGCAGTATTTT
TRBV19	13	.	TRBJ2-5	.	CASSIDLEETQYF	TGTGCCAGTAGTATAGACCTAGAAGAGACCCAGTACTTC
TRBV5-4	12	few	TRBJ1-2	TRBD1	CAIQGAHYGYTF	TGTGCCATCCAGGGGGCTCACTATGGCTACACCTTC
TRBV4-3	15	.	TRBJ2-3	TRBD2	CASSPTSGRTDTQYF	TGCGCCAGCAGCCCGACTAGCGGGAGAACAGATACGCAGTATTTT
TRBV30	11	.	TRBJ1-2	.	CARWRGIGYTF	TGTGCCCGCTGGCGGGGAATCGGCTACACCTTC
TRBV7-2	14	once	TRBJ2-1	TRBD2	CASAYSGTYNEQFF	TGTGCCAGCGCTTATAGCGGGACCTACAATGAGCAGTTCTTC
TRBV2	18	few	TRBJ1-1	TRBD1	CASTEGRKGAASHTEAFF	TGTGCCAGCACAGAGGGGAGGAAGGGGGCGGCTTCGCACACTGAAGCTTTCTTT
TRBV7-2	15	.	TRBJ2-3	.	CASSYTGLSTDTQYF	TGTGCCAGCAGTTATACAGGTCTTAGCACAGATACGCAGTATTTT
TRBV7-2	16	.	TRBJ1-3	TRBD1	CASSQIDRGPGNTIYF	TGTGCCAGCAGCCAGATAGACAGGGGGCCTGGAAACACCATATATTTT
TRBV19	12	.	TRBJ2-7	.	CASSIWGGEQYF	TGTGCCAGTAGTATTTGGGGAGGCGAGCAGTACTTC
TRBV24-1	14	.	TRBJ2-1	.	CATSDYRASNEQFF	TGTGCCACCAGTGATTACAGGGCAAGCAATGAGCAGTTCTTC
TRBV9	15	.	TRBJ1-1	TRBD1	CASSPQGAVSTEAFF	TGTGCCAGCAGCCCACAGGGGGCGGTTAGCACTGAAGCTTTCTTT
TRBV5-1	14	.	TRBJ2-7	TRBD1	CASSSGTGSYEQYF	TGCGCCAGCAGCTCCGGGACAGGCTCCTACGAGCAGTACTTC
TRBV15	15	.	TRBJ2-7	.	CATSREGRSFYEQYF	TGTGCCACCAGCAGAGAGGGCCGATCCTTCTACGAGCAGTACTTC
TRBV30	13	.	TRBJ1-5	.	CAWNQGGNQPQHF	TGTGCCTGGAATCAAGGGGGTAATCAGCCCCAGCATTTT
TRBV12-5	22	.	TRBJ1-1	TRBD1	CASGLAPRWTGGRGEMNTEAFF	TGTGCTAGTGGTTTGGCCCCCCGGTGGACAGGGGGCAGGGGAGAGATGAACACTGAAGCTTTCTTT
TRBV6-4	14	.	TRBJ2-1	TRBD1	CASSRGDRGNEQFF	TGTGCCAGCAGTCGGGGGGACAGGGGGAATGAGCAGTTCTTC
TRBV18	15	.	TRBJ2-7	TRBD1	CASSITGTGSYEQYF	TGTGCCAGCTCAATTACCGGGACAGGATCTTACGAGCAGTACTTC
TRBV29-1	13	.	TRBJ2-7	.	CSVLDTNNYEQYF	TGCAGCGTCTTAGACACAAACAACTACGAGCAGTACTTC
TRBV16	16	.	TRBJ2-3	.	CASSQIAALTTDTQYF	TGTGCCAGCAGCCAAATAGCGGCCCTAACCACAGATACGCAGTATTTT
TRBV7-9	14	.	TRBJ2-7	TRBD1	CASSRGQGVYEQYF	TGTGCCAGCAGCCGGGGACAGGGGGTCTACGAGCAGTACTTC
TRBV19	15	many	TRBJ2-7	.	CASSTRQGRGVEQYF	TGTGCCAGTAGTACTCGACAGGGGAGGGGTGTCGAGCAGTACTTC
TRBV6-6	15	.	TRBJ2-1	TRBD1	CASTQTGGSYNEQFF	TGTGCCAGCACTCAGACAGGGGGAAGCTACAATGAGCAGTTCTTC
TRBV5-1	14	.	TRBJ1-2	.	CASSPQGTNYGYTF	TGCGCCAGCAGTCCCCAGGGAACTAACTATGGCTACACCTTC
TRBV6-5	15	once	TRBJ2-5	TRBD2	CASTMAGGEWETQYF	TGTGCCAGCACCATGGCGGGGGGGGAGTGGGAGACCCAGTACTTC